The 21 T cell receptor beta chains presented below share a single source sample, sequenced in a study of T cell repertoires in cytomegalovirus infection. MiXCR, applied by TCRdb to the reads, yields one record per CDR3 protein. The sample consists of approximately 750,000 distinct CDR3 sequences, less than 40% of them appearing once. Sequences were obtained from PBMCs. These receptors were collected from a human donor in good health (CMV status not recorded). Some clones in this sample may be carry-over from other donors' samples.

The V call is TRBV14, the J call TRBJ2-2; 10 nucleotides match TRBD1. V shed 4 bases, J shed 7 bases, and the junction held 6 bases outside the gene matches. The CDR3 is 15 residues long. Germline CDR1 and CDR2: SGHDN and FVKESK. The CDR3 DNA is TGTGCCAGCAGCCGACAGGGGGCGCTGAACGGGGAGCTGTTTTTT. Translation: CASSRQGALNGELFF.

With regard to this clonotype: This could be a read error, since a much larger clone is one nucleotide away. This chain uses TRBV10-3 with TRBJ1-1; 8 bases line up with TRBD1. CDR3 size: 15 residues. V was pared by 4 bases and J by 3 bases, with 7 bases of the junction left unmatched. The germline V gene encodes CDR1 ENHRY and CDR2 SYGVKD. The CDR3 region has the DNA TGTGCCATCAGTGCTGGACAGGGTGGAGACACTGAAGCTTTCTTT. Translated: CAISAGQGGDTEAFF.

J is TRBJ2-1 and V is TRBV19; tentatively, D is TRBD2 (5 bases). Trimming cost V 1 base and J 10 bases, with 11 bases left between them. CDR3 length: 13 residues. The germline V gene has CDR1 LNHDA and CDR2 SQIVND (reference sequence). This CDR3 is CASSIGRRYEQFF. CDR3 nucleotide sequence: TGTGCCAGTAGTATAGGCAGGAGGTACGAGCAGTTCTTC.

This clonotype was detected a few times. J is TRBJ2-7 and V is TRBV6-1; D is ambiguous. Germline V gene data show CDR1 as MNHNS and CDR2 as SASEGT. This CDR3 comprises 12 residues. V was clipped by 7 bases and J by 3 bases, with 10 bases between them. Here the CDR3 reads CASTYPNYEQYF. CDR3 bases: TGTGCCAGCACCTATCCCAACTACGAGCAGTACTTC.

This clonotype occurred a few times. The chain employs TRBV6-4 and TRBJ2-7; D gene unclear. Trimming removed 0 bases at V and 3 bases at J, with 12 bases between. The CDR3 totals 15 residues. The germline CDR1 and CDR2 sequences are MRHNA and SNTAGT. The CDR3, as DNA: TGTGCCAGCAGTGACTCTTCGCGCAGACACTACGAGCAGTACTTC. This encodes CASSDSSRRHYEQYF.

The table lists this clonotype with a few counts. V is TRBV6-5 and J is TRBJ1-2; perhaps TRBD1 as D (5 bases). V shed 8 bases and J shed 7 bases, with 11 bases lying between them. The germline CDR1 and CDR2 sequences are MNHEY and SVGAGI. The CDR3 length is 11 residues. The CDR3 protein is CASSQGSGYTF. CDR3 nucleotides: TGTGCCAGCTCTCAGGGCTCTGGCTACACCTTC.

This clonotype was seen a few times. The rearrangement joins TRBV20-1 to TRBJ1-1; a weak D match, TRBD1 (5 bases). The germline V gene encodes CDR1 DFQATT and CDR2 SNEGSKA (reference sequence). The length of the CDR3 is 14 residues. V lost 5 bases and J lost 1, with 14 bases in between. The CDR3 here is CSASGHSGNTEAFF. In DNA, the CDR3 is TGCAGTGCTTCCGGACACTCTGGGAACACTGAAGCTTTCTTT.

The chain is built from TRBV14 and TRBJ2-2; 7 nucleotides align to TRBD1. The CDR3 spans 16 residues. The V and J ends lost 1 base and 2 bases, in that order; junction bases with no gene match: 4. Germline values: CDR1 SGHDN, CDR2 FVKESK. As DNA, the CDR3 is TGTGCCAGCAGCCAAGGACAGGGAAGAAACACCGGGGAGCTGTTTTTT. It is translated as CASSQGQGRNTGELFF.

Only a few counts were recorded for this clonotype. Here the CDR3 DNA reads TGTGCCAGCAGCCAAACAGGGATTACCAACGTCCTGACTTTC. Protein sequence: CASSQTGITNVLTF. The gene calls are TRBV6-2 or TRBV6-3 and TRBJ2-6, with a weak D call TRBD1 (6 bases). Germline V CDR1 and CDR2: MNHEY, SVGEGT. Trimming cost V 6 bases and J 8 bases, with 14 bases left between them. This CDR3 is 14 amino acids long.

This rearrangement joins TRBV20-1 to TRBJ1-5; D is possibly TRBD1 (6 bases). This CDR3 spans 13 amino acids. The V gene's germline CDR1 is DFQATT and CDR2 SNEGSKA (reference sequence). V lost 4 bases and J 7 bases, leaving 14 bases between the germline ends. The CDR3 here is CSANREFGQPQHF. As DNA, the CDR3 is TGCAGTGCTAACAGGGAATTCGGCCAGCCCCAGCATTTT.

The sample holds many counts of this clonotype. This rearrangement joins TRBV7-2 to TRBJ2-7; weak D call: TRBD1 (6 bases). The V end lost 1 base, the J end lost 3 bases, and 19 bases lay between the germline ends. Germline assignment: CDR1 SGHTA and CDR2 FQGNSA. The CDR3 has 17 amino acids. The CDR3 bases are TGTGCCAGCAGCTTAGTTGGCAGGGGATTCAACCGCTACGAGCAGTACTTC. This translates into CASSLVGRGFNRYEQYF.

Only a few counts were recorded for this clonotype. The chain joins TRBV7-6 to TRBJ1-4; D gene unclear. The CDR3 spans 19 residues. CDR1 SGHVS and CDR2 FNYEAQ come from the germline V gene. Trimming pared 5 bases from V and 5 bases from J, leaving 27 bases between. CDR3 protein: CASSKREGYGGVGNEKLFF. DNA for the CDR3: TGTGCCAGCAGCAAGCGGGAGGGATACGGTGGCGTCGGGAATGAAAAACTGTTTTTT.

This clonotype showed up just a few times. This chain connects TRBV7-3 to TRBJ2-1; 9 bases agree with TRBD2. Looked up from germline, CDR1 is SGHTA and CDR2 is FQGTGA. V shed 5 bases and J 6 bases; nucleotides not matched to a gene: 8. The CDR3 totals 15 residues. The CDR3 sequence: CASSPRAGGRNEQFF. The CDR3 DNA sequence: TGTGCCAGCAGCCCCCGAGCGGGGGGACGCAATGAGCAGTTCTTC.

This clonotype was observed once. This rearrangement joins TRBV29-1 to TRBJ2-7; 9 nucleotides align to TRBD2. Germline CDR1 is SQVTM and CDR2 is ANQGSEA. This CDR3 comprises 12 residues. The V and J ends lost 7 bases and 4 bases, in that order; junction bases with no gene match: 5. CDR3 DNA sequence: TGCAGCGCCGTAGCGGGAGCTTACGAGCAGTACTTC. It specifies CSAVAGAYEQYF.

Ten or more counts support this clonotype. The CDR3 sequence: CASSLRASSGNTIYF. The CDR3 region has the DNA TGTGCCAGCAGCTTACGGGCATCCTCTGGAAACACCATATATTTT. The J gene is TRBJ1-3, the V gene TRBV7-9; unclear D gene. This CDR3 spans 15 amino acids. Trimming took 2 bases from V and 0 from J, leaving 8 bases between them. The germline gives CDR1 SEHNR, CDR2 FQNEAQ (reference sequence).

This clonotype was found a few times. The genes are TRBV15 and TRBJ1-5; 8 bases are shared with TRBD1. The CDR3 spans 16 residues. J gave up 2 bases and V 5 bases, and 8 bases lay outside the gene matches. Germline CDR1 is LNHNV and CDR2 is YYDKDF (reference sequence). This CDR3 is CATSGGKTGGNQPQHF. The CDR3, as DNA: TGTGCCACCAGCGGCGGGAAGACAGGGGGCAATCAGCCCCAGCATTTT.

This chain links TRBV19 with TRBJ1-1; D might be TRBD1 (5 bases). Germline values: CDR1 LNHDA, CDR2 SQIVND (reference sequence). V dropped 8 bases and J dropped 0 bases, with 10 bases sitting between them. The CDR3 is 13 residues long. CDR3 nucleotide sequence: TGTGCCAGTGGTGACAGCATGAACACTGAAGCTTTCTTT. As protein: CASGDSMNTEAFF.

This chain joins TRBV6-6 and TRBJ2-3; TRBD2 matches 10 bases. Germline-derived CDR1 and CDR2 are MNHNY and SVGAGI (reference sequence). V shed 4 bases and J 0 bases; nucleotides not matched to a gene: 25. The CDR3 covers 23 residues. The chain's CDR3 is CASSFLEGGVSGGATASTDTQYF. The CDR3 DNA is TGTGCCAGCAGTTTCCTCGAGGGGGGAGTCAGCGGGGGGGCCACCGCTAGCACAGATACGCAGTATTTT.

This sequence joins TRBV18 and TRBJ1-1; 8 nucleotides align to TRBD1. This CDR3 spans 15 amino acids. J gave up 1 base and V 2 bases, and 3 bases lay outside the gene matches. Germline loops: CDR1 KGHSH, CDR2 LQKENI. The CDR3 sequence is CASSPTGQGNTEAFF. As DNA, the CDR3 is TGTGCCAGCTCACCAACCGGACAGGGGAACACTGAAGCTTTCTTT.

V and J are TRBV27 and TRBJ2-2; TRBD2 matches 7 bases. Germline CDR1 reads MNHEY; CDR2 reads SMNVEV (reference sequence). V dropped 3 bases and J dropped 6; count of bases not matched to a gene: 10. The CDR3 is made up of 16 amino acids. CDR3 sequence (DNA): TGTGCCAGCAGTTTGTCCGGCGGGGGAAAAGCCGGGGAGCTGTTTTTT. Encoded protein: CASSLSGGGKAGELFF.

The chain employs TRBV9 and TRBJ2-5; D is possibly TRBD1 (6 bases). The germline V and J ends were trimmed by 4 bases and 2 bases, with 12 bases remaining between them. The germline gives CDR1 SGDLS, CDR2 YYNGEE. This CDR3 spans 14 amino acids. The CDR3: CASSPQTGQETQYF. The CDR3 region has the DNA TGTGCCAGCAGCCCACAGACAGGACAAGAGACCCAGTACTTC.